This TCR beta chain comes out of a study of cytomegalovirus exposure and HLA in healthy donors. The PCR employed 60 Vbeta primers together with 13 Jbeta primers. In the source study's methods: Some 80 million unique TCR beta chains, 9 million to 11 million shared, were counted in a later analysis. The table came from immunoSEQ multiplex PCR; TCRdb's copy has only in-frame clones and leaves some out. V and J calls plus clone size are reproduced from that table; the DNA served to infer D and trimming. The sample includes about 86,000 clones, about three quarters of them seen just once. Study results and limitations: In a later analysis, TCR association rates varied by HLA locus: DRB1 most, HLA-C fewest.

A remark on this clone: Antigen unknown.

Sequenced input: PBMCs. The receptor was isolated from a female donor in good health and CMV-seronegative.

CDR3: CATSREAQAYEQYF. The CDR3 bases are TGTGCCACCAGCAGAGAGGCACAGGCCTACGAGCAGTACTTC. The rearrangement joins TRBV15 to TRBJ2-7, with D maybe TRBD1 (5 bases). CDR1 and CDR2 from the germline V gene are LNHNV and YYDKDF (reference sequence). V lost 0 bases to trimming and J lost 2 bases, with 8 bases between them. CDR3 length: 14 amino acids.